One sample yielded the 18 T cell receptor beta chains listed below, sequenced in a study of T cell repertoires in ileal Crohn's disease. Sequencing used immunoSEQ multiplex PCR; TCRdb keeps in-frame clones, though not all of them. The sample has some 10,000 clones; around 76% are singletons. The sample consisted of ileal tissue. These receptors were taken from an adult with Crohn's disease.

The chain combines TRBV10-3 with TRBJ2-1; TRBD1 might be the D (5 bases). The V gene lost 3 bases and the J gene lost 7 bases, with 16 bases spanning the gap. CDR1 and CDR2 (germline): ENHRY, SYGVKD. CDR3 length: 15 amino acids. In DNA form, the CDR3 reads TGTGCCATCAGTGAAGCCGATATCCGACAGAATGAGCAGTTCTTC. Translation gives CAISEADIRQNEQFF.

The rearrangement uses TRBV6-4 and TRBJ2-1; TRBD2 is a possible D gene (6 bases). V was trimmed by 3 bases and J by 7 bases, leaving 10 bases between them. Germline assignment: CDR1 MRHNA and CDR2 SNTAGT. The CDR3 length is 13 residues. The DNA of the CDR3 is TGTGCCAGCAGTGAGACTAGTATAAATGAGCAGTTCTTC. This sequence encodes CASSETSINEQFF.

The chain has TRBV28 and TRBJ2-7; TRBD1 might be the D (6 bases). The CDR3 is 13 residues long. V was clipped by 8 bases and J by 5 bases, with 16 bases between them. Germline CDR1 and CDR2: MDHEN and SYDVKM. The CDR3 region has the DNA TGTGCCAGCTTAACGCAGGGGAACAACGAGCAGTACTTC. As protein: CASLTQGNNEQYF.

This chain joins TRBV7-9 and TRBJ2-3; the D is unclear. V dropped 3 bases and J dropped 7 bases, with 8 bases sitting between them. Germline lookup yields CDR1 SEHNR and CDR2 FQNEAQ (reference sequence). The CDR3 loop spans 12 amino acids. CDR3 bases: TGTGCCAGCAGCTTTGACTCACATACGCAGTATTTT. This sequence encodes CASSFDSHTQYF.

The CDR3 region is CASSSDRASGNTIYF. The CDR3 nucleotides read TGCGCCAGCAGCTCAGACAGGGCCTCTGGAAACACCATATATTTT. The rearrangement joins TRBV5-1 to TRBJ1-3; 7 positions agree with TRBD1. The CDR3 consists of 15 residues. Per the germline V gene, CDR1 is SGHRS and CDR2 is YFSETQ. V trimming: 3 bases; J trimming: 0 bases; junction bases outside the gene matches: 3.

This chain connects TRBV6-5 to TRBJ1-6; D is unresolved. CDR3 length: 12 amino acids. Germline CDR1 and CDR2: MNHEY and SVGAGI. With 8 bases removed from V and 4 bases from J, the gap between germline ends came to 6 bases. CDR3 protein: CASWEYNSPLHF. CDR3 bases: TGTGCCAGCTGGGAGTATAATTCACCCCTCCACTTT.

This clone was found once. This chain connects TRBV29-1 to TRBJ2-5; 7 bases fit TRBD1. This CDR3 comprises 15 residues. J lost 1 base, V lost 7 bases, and 12 bases had no gene match. The germline gives CDR1 SQVTM, CDR2 ANQGSEA. The CDR3: CSALNVRGLQETQYF. The CDR3 coding sequence is TGCAGCGCACTAAACGTTAGGGGGCTCCAAGAGACCCAGTACTTC.

V gene TRBV2 combines with J gene TRBJ1-2; D is ambiguous. This CDR3 is built from 11 residues. The germline V and J ends were trimmed by 3 bases and 4 bases, with 3 bases remaining between them. Germline CDR1 and CDR2: SNHLY and FYNNEI. CDR3 residues: CASSDSYGYTF. CDR3 DNA sequence: TGTGCCAGCAGTGACAGCTATGGCTACACCTTC. Using reference TRBV2 and TRBJ1-2 for the parts outside the CDR3, the full variable domain is EPEVTQTPSHQVTQMGQEVILRCVPISNHLYFYWYRQILGQKVEFLVSFYNNEISEKSEIFDDQFSVERPDGSNFTLKIRSTKLEDSAMYFCASSDSYGYTFGSGTRLTVV.

The rearrangement links TRBV6-6 to TRBJ2-1; 8 bases map to TRBD1. Trimming at V came to 8 bases and at J to 7 bases, leaving 10 bases not matched to a gene. This CDR3 is built from 14 residues. CDR1 and CDR2 (germline): MNHNY, SVGAGI (reference sequence). CDR3 in amino acids: CASCWTGSRNEQFF. CDR3 nucleotide sequence: TGTGCCAGCTGCTGGACAGGGAGCAGAAATGAGCAGTTCTTC.

The J gene is TRBJ1-4, the V gene TRBV29-1; tentatively, D is TRBD1 (5 bases). V lost 4 bases and J 2 bases, leaving 5 bases between the germline ends. The CDR3 loop spans 12 amino acids. Per germline, CDR1 SQVTM and CDR2 ANQGSEA. CDR3 nucleotide sequence: TGCAGCGTTGGACAGACTAATGAAAAACTGTTTTTT. Amino acid sequence: CSVGQTNEKLFF.

The table lists this clone with a few counts. J is TRBJ1-6 and V is TRBV6-1, with 10 positions matching TRBD1. The CDR3 contains 14 residues. Trimming removed 1 base from V and 9 bases from J; junction bases left unmatched: 0. CDR1 MNHNS and CDR2 SASEGT come from the germline V gene. CDR3 nucleotides: TGTGCCAGCAGTGAAGGGACAGGGGGTTCACCCCTCCACTTT. Amino acid sequence: CASSEGTGGSPLHF.

This clone was counted a few times. The chain links TRBV5-1 to TRBJ2-1; 7 bases map to TRBD1. V trimming: 6 bases; J trimming: 2 bases; junction bases outside the gene matches: 5. Germline V gene data show CDR1 as SGHRS and CDR2 as YFSETQ. This CDR3 contains 14 residues. CDR3 in amino acids: CASKGAGTYNEQFF. The CDR3 DNA reads as TGCGCCAGCAAGGGGGCCGGAACCTACAATGAGCAGTTCTTC.

This chain joins TRBV6-5 and TRBJ1-1; possibly TRBD1 for D (5 bases). The CDR3 is made up of 13 amino acids. With 0 bases removed from V and 7 bases from J, the gap between germline ends came to 9 bases. Germline values: CDR1 MNHEY, CDR2 SVGAGI. CDR3 region: CASSYSVRGEAFF. The CDR3 bases are TGTGCCAGCAGTTACTCGGTTAGGGGTGAAGCTTTCTTT.

The genes are TRBV19 and TRBJ2-4; 7 bases are shared with TRBD2. CDR1 is LNHDA and CDR2 is SQIVND in the germline V gene (reference sequence). V shed 3 bases and J 3 bases; nucleotides not matched to a gene: 17. This CDR3 has 19 residues. CDR3 amino acids: CASSMWAGMGRGIKNIQYF. The CDR3 DNA is TGTGCCAGTAGTATGTGGGCAGGGATGGGGAGGGGTATCAAAAACATTCAGTACTTC.

The V call is TRBV9, the J call TRBJ2-7; 8 bases are shared with TRBD2. Germline V gene lookup returns CDR1 SGDLS and CDR2 YYNGEE. The CDR3 runs 15 residues. V was clipped by 0 bases and J by 2 bases; unmatched bases: 4. DNA of the CDR3: TGTGCCAGCAGCGTAGCGGGGGGGTCCACCTACGAGCAGTACTTC. Translating it yields CASSVAGGSTYEQYF.

J is TRBJ2-7 and V is TRBV19; 10 bases align to TRBD1. V lost 4 bases and J lost 6; bases outside the gene matches: 6. The V gene's germline CDR1 is LNHDA and CDR2 SQIVND (reference sequence). The CDR3 contains 14 residues. The CDR3 DNA reads TGTGCCAGTAGTACCCCCGGGACAGGGGTCGAGCAGTACTTC. Translating gives CASSTPGTGVEQYF.

V and J are TRBV5-1 and TRBJ1-2; 7 bases align to TRBD1. CDR1 and CDR2 (germline): SGHRS, YFSETQ. Trimming took 1 base from V and 3 from J; bases not matched to a gene: 0. This CDR3 region has 13 residues. The CDR3: CASSLQGDYGYTF. The CDR3 DNA reads TGCGCCAGCAGCTTGCAGGGGGACTATGGCTACACCTTC.

This chain connects TRBV5-1 to TRBJ1-2; TRBD1 matches at 12 bases. Germline loops: CDR1 SGHRS, CDR2 YFSETQ. V lost 4 bases to trimming and J lost 7 bases; unmatched junction nucleotides: 5. CDR3 length: 14 residues. In nucleotides, the CDR3 is TGCGCCAGCAGCGACGGGACAGGGGGCATTGGCTACACCTTC. This codes for CASSDGTGGIGYTF.